This T cell receptor (beta chain) was identified during a study of blood T cell repertoires in COVID-19. Study overall: Spain, Italy and the United States supplied samples that represented acute and convalescent COVID-19. Sources were T cells, B-cell-depleted T cells, or PBMCs; the material itself was cDNA or gDNA.

Per the authors' pipeline: Reference gene primer amplification yielded estimated nucleated cell counts. Sequencing was performed with immunoSEQ multiplex PCR; in TCRdb, only in-frame clones are kept and a portion is missing. V, J and clone size reflect that table, while D and trimming were determined from the DNA. The sample has more than 250,000 clones, around 87% seen once. CDR1 is SGHAT and CDR2 is FQNNGV in the germline V gene. V dropped 6 bases and J dropped 6 bases, with 11 bases sitting between them. The CDR3 runs 13 residues. The gene calls are TRBV11-2 and TRBJ2-2; D possibly corresponds to TRBD2 (5 bases). The clonotype originates from a woman between 25 and 40 years old who had recovered from COVID-19. Material for sequencing was peripheral blood. The CDR3 spells CASRRLLAGELFF. The CDR3 DNA is TGTGCCAGCAGGCGACTACTCGCCGGGGAGCTGTTTTTT.